Given below is one T cell receptor (beta chain) in context. Its antigen is not known. These data are taken from a study of cytomegalovirus exposure and HLA in healthy donors. Study-wide background: Around 78 million unique TCR sequences came from HLA-typed donors in an early release.

Germline V gene sequence: CDR1 MRHNA, CDR2 SNTAGT. After removal of 6 bases from V and 3 bases from J, the junction contained 4 bases not matched to a gene. CDR3 length: 13 amino acids. PCR used 60 Vbeta primers and 13 Jbeta primers. Only in-frame clones appear in the TCRdb table, and some are missing; sequencing was by immunoSEQ multiplex PCR. The sample comprises approximately 160,000 clones, 70% to 80% of which are singletons, and 1.4% rests with the top ten. Whole-study results and caveats: Previous analysis showed most TCR beta V segments were productive about 90% or about 30% of the time. There were over 150 TCR beta chains listed as cytomegalovirus-associated. Across donors, most TCRs were seen rarely, yet some public ones were widespread.

The chain is built from TRBV6-4 and TRBJ1-1, with 7 positions matching TRBD1. This receptor was obtained from a woman under 40 in good health and CMV-seropositive. Sequencing was performed on PBMCs. The CDR3 region is CASSTGQYTEAFF. The CDR3 DNA reads TGTGCCAGCAGCACGGGACAGTACACTGAAGCTTTCTTT.